The T cell receptor beta chain described here comes from a study of cytomegalovirus exposure and HLA in healthy donors. Study results and caveats: Reports credit the classifier with highly specific, highly sensitive diagnosis of cytomegalovirus status. TCR beta sequences numbering more than 15,000 were associated with HLA alleles at 0.05 false discovery rate in a later analysis. CMV serostatus alone was available as immune exposure information.

Notes on this clone: The antigen is not known.

PCR used 60 Vbeta primers and 13 Jbeta primers. Data came from immunoSEQ multiplex PCR; TCRdb stores just in-frame clones and leaves some out. The sample includes under 150,000 clones, 70% to 85% seen only once; the top ten take about 1.8%. Trimming removed 7 bases from V and 2 bases from J; junction bases left unmatched: 22. CDR3 length: 19 residues. CDR1 and CDR2 from the germline V gene are MRHNA and SNTAGT. The J gene is TRBJ2-5, the V gene TRBV6-4; 7 bases are shared with TRBD1. This TCR came from a man aged 18 to 29 in good health and CMV-seronegative. Sequencing input: PBMCs. CDR3 sequence reads: CASTNKKDRVWGDQETQYF. The CDR3 DNA reads as TGTGCCAGCACCAATAAGAAAGACAGGGTTTGGGGTGATCAAGAGACCCAGTACTTC.